This T cell receptor beta chain was recovered during a study of shared clonotypes between healthy human individuals. Only one count was recorded for this clone. How the authors handled the data: Filtering differed for immunoSEQ, which gave only junction sequences without quality scores. Libraries were prepared by immunoSEQ multiplex PCR; TCRdb keeps only in-frame clonotypes and omits some of them. V and J calls and clone size are those listed in that table; D and trimming were worked out from the DNA. The sample contains 600,000 to 750,000 clones, around 72% of which appear only once. Between the trimmed V and J ends, which lost 5 bases and 6 bases, there was a span of 11 bases. The CDR3 extends over 13 amino acids. Germline V CDR1 and CDR2: SEHNR, FQNEAQ (reference sequence).

This clonotype was obtained from a woman aged 30 to 39 in good health. The rearrangement links TRBV7-9 to TRBJ2-1; D is possibly TRBD2 (5 bases). The sequenced material came from memory CD4+ T cells sorted from blood. Subset: CD45RA-negative fraction. In DNA form, the CDR3 reads TGTGCCAGCAGCCCCGGGATCCCCAATGAGCAGTTCTTC. Translating it yields CASSPGIPNEQFF.